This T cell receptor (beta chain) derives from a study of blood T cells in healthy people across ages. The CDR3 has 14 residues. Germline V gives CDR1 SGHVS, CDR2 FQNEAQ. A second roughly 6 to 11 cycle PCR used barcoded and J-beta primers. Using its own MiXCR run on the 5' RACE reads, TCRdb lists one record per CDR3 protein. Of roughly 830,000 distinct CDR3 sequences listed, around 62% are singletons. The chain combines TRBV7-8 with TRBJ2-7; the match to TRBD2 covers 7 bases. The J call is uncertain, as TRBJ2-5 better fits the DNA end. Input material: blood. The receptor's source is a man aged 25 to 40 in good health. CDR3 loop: CASSFTAGRETQYF. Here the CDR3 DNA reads TGTGCCAGCAGCTTCACAGCGGGGAGGGAGACCCAGTACTTC.